Below, 29 T cell receptor beta chains from the same sample are listed, as sequenced in a study of blood T cells in healthy people across ages. The second PCR ran about 6 to 12 cycles with a sample-barcoded 5' primer and J-beta primers. TCRdb re-called the 5' RACE reads with MiXCR, one entry per CDR3 protein. The table lists about a million distinct CDR3 sequences, 45% to 60% of them singletons, with 20% to 25% in the top ten. Source material: blood. The source of these receptors is a woman aged 55-70 years in good health.

Many counts were recorded for this clonotype. This chain links TRBV28 with TRBJ2-3, with TRBD2 matching over 11 bases. The CDR3 consists of 13 residues. Looked up from germline, CDR1 is MDHEN and CDR2 is SYDVKM. Trimming removed 7 bases from V and 6 bases from J; junction bases left unmatched: 3. CDR3 residues: CASTSSGRDTQYF. In DNA form, the CDR3 reads TGTGCCAGCACTTCTAGCGGGAGGGATACGCAGTATTTT.

This clonotype was found a few times. V and J are TRBV28 and TRBJ2-7, with a tentative D call TRBD2 (6 bases). Germline CDR1 reads MDHEN; CDR2 reads SYDVKM. V was pared by 2 bases and J by 3 bases, with 11 bases between. The CDR3 length is 14 residues. As DNA, the CDR3 is TGTGCCAGCAGTTTAGCGGGACCAGACTACGAGCAGTACTTC. This sequence encodes CASSLAGPDYEQYF.

The rearrangement uses TRBV6-1 and TRBJ1-5; 12 nucleotides agree with TRBD1. Germline CDR1 reads MNHNS; CDR2 reads SASEGT. This CDR3 is 16 amino acids long. With V trimmed by 0 bases and J by 7 bases, 4 bases remained unmatched. CDR3: CASSEAGTGGRQPQHF. The CDR3 coding sequence is TGTGCCAGCAGTGAAGCGGGGACAGGGGGCAGGCAGCCCCAGCATTTT.

The chain is built from TRBV7-9 and TRBJ2-7, with D perhaps matching TRBD1 (6 bases). Trimming stripped 2 bases from V and 3 bases from J, with 14 bases between. This CDR3 region has 15 residues. Germline loops: CDR1 SEHNR, CDR2 FQNEAQ (reference sequence). The CDR3 DNA sequence: TGTGCCAGCAGCTTAAGTCAGGGGTCCAACTACGAGCAGTACTTC. The encoded protein is CASSLSQGSNYEQYF.

On this clonotype: Sequence at one end of the junction differs from germline and may be a read error. The chain combines TRBV14 with TRBJ2-1, with 10 bases lining up with TRBD2. This CDR3 has 14 amino acids. The germline CDR1 and CDR2 sequences are SGHDN and FVKESK. Here the CDR3 reads CAGRTSGKINEQFF. For the CDR3, the DNA is TGTGCCGGCAGGACTAGCGGAAAAATCAATGAGCAGTTCTTC.

V is TRBV4-3 and J is TRBJ1-1; no reliable D call. The CDR3 extends over 13 amino acids. V dropped 1 base and J dropped 8 bases, with 11 bases sitting between them. From germline, CDR1 is LGHNA and CDR2 YSLEER. The CDR3 region is CASSQGLGREAFF. The CDR3 DNA reads TGCGCCAGCAGCCAAGGGTTGGGGAGGGAAGCTTTCTTT.

The table lists this clonotype with a count of one. V is TRBV12-3 or TRBV12-4 and J is TRBJ2-1, with 7 bases that match TRBD2. This CDR3 has 15 residues. J lost 9 bases, V lost 5 bases, and 13 bases had no gene match. The CDR3 coding sequence is TGTGCCAGCAGTGGGGGGGTCCGGACTGCCGGTGAGCAGTTCTTC. Amino acids: CASSGGVRTAGEQFF.

The rearrangement links TRBV7-2 to TRBJ2-5; 10 bases agree with TRBD2. The J call is uncertain, as TRBJ2-7 better fits the DNA end. CDR1 SGHTA and CDR2 FQGNSA come from the germline V gene. This CDR3 spans 14 amino acids. CDR3 loop: CASASTRLAGEQYF. DNA of the CDR3: TGTGCCAGCGCTAGTACGAGACTAGCGGGCGAGCAGTACTTC.

The DNA of the CDR3 is TGTGCCATCAGCACTAGCGGGGGAAGCACAGATACGCAGTATTTT. It is translated as CAISTSGGSTDTQYF. V and J are TRBV10-3 and TRBJ2-3; 11 bases map to TRBD2. Germline CDR1 ENHRY, CDR2 SYGVKD. The CDR3 covers 15 residues. J was trimmed by 0 bases and V by 6 bases; bases with no gene match: 2.

This sequence joins TRBV6-2 or TRBV6-3 and TRBJ2-3; no firm D call. This CDR3 is 14 amino acids long. The V gene lost 7 bases and the J gene lost 3 bases, with 14 bases spanning the gap. Germline V lookup: CDR1 MNHEY, CDR2 SVGEGT. The CDR3 bases are TGTGCCAGCAAAGCGCCCCCGAATACAGATACGCAGTATTTT. Protein sequence: CASKAPPNTDTQYF.

This clonotype has just a few counts. The V and J genes are TRBV7-2 and TRBJ2-7; D gene ambiguous. Trimming cost V 6 bases and J 0 bases, with 15 bases left between them. The CDR3 is 15 amino acids. From germline, CDR1 is SGHTA and CDR2 FQGNSA. As DNA, the CDR3 is TGTGCCAGCAGAGGCCTTGGGCTACGCTCCTACGAGCAGTACTTC. This codes for CASRGLGLRSYEQYF.

This clonotype was picked up a small number of times. The chain is built from TRBV2 and TRBJ2-7, with a weak D call TRBD2 (6 bases). The CDR3 contains 13 residues. CDR1 is SNHLY, CDR2 FYNNEI, per germline. Trimming took 8 bases from V and 4 from J, leaving 15 bases between them. The CDR3: CASGGTVLYEQYF. As DNA, the CDR3 is TGTGCCAGCGGGGGGACGGTCTTGTACGAGCAGTACTTC.

The rearrangement links TRBV29-1 to TRBJ1-1; 10 positions match TRBD1. The germline gives CDR1 SQVTM, CDR2 ANQGSEA. The trim removed 4 bases at V and 0 bases at J, leaving 5 bases unmatched. The CDR3 runs 15 residues. For the CDR3, the DNA is TGCAGCGTTGGACAGGGGGCTTCCATGAACACTGAAGCTTTCTTT. It translates to CSVGQGASMNTEAFF.

This clonotype was seen a handful of times. The V gene is TRBV4-3, the J gene TRBJ2-7; TRBD2 matches 8 bases. The germline V gene encodes CDR1 LGHNA and CDR2 YSLEER. The CDR3 contains 15 residues. The trim removed 1 base at V and 3 bases at J, leaving 5 bases unmatched. The CDR3 loop reads CASSQGTGTSYEQYF. The CDR3 bases are TGCGCCAGCAGCCAAGGCACCGGGACTAGCTACGAGCAGTACTTC.

The J gene is TRBJ2-2, the V gene TRBV4-3; 10 bases align to TRBD2. From germline, CDR1 is LGHNA and CDR2 YSLEER. V shed 4 bases and J 5 bases; nucleotides not matched to a gene: 10. The CDR3 extends over 17 amino acids. CDR3 nucleotide sequence: TGCGCCAGCAGCCCTGGGTCCGGAGCGGGAGGGACCGGGGAGCTGTTTTTT. It is translated as CASSPGSGAGGTGELFF.

The CDR3 region has the DNA TGTGCCAGCAGTTGCCTTGCGGGGGAGGGTTACGAGCAGTACTTC. Its translation: CASSCLAGEGYEQYF. The chain employs TRBV6-5 and TRBJ2-4, with TRBD2 matching 7 bases. The J call may be wrong; the DNA end is better matched by TRBJ2-7. Per the germline V gene, CDR1 is MNHEY and CDR2 is SVGAGI. This CDR3 contains 15 residues.

The chain uses TRBV4-2 and TRBJ2-3; D is unresolved. V gave up 0 bases and J gave up 7 bases, with 11 bases separating them. Per germline, CDR1 LGHNA and CDR2 YNFKEQ. This CDR3 has 14 amino acids. The CDR3 DNA sequence: TGTGCCAGCAGCCAAGATACGACGATGAATACGCAGTATTTT. Translating gives CASSQDTTMNTQYF.

This chain uses TRBV27 with TRBJ2-7; 7 bases match TRBD2. J was trimmed by 2 bases and V by 3 bases; bases with no gene match: 4. The CDR3 length is 14 residues. Germline CDR1 reads MNHEY; CDR2 reads SMNVEV (reference sequence). CDR3 region: CASSFGLGAYEQYF. In nucleotides, the CDR3 is TGTGCCAGCAGTTTCGGACTAGGGGCCTACGAGCAGTACTTC.

This clonotype was picked up a small number of times. The CDR3 bases are TGTGCCAGCAGCCAAGTGCCTGGCAGAACGCAGTATTTT. Residues: CASSQVPGRTQYF. The V gene is TRBV14, the J gene TRBJ2-3; D unclear. The CDR3 extends over 13 amino acids. Per germline, CDR1 SGHDN and CDR2 FVKESK. With 1 base removed from V and 9 bases from J, the gap between germline ends came to 11 bases.

Notes on this clonotype: One junction end disagrees with the germline gene, perhaps due to a read error. The V call is TRBV9, the J call TRBJ2-7, with TRBD2 matching over 7 bases. The CDR3 loop spans 13 amino acids. Germline lookup yields CDR1 SGDLS and CDR2 YYNGEE. The CDR3 bases are TGTGTCAGCAGCGTAAGTTCGGGAGGCGAGCAGTACTTC. This translates into CVSSVSSGGEQYF.

The J gene is TRBJ2-7, the V gene TRBV2; D is unresolved. The CDR3 is 14 residues long. Trimming took 7 bases from V and 3 from J, leaving 16 bases between them. Per germline, CDR1 SNHLY and CDR2 FYNNEI. The CDR3 loop is CASTDWKGRYEQYF. CDR3 bases: TGTGCCAGCACCGACTGGAAGGGTCGCTACGAGCAGTACTTC.

This chain uses TRBV7-3 with TRBJ2-1, with 8 bases fitting TRBD2. The V gene end was trimmed by 4 bases and the J gene end by 10 bases; junction bases not matched to a gene: 6. Germline V gene sequence: CDR1 SGHTA, CDR2 FQGTGA. The CDR3 runs 13 residues. CDR3 DNA sequence: TGTGCCAGCAGCTCCACGGGAGGGTACGAGCAGTTCTTC. Its translation is CASSSTGGYEQFF.

The rearrangement joins TRBV7-9 to TRBJ2-7, with D possibly TRBD1 on 6 matching bases. The V end lost 7 bases, the J end lost 5 bases, and 15 bases lay between the germline ends. Germline values: CDR1 SEHNR, CDR2 FQNEAQ (reference sequence). This CDR3 region has 13 residues. The CDR3 DNA sequence: TGTGCCAGCACCGACAGGTCGGAGAACGAGCAGTACTTC. Translating gives CASTDRSENEQYF.

This clonotype was observed a handful of times. DNA of the CDR3: TGTGCCAGCAGCATTCAACGTAACACTGAAGCTTTCTTT. Encoded protein: CASSIQRNTEAFF. V gene TRBV12-3 or TRBV12-4 combines with J gene TRBJ1-1; D not resolved. The CDR3 totals 13 residues. The ends were cut back, 6 bases at V and 2 bases at J, with 10 bases in the middle.

V and J are TRBV14 and TRBJ2-1; 8 bases fit TRBD2. Germline CDR1 SGHDN, CDR2 FVKESK. The CDR3 spans 15 residues. V lost 1 base, J lost 8 bases, and 7 bases stayed unmatched. The CDR3 loop is CASSQVSGKGDEQFF. CDR3 coding DNA: TGTGCCAGCAGCCAAGTTAGCGGGAAGGGGGATGAGCAGTTCTTC.

The rearrangement joins TRBV28 to TRBJ1-6, with 7 bases aligning to TRBD1. The CDR3 consists of 14 residues. Trimming cost V 10 bases and J 7 bases; bases outside gene matches: 10. Germline-derived CDR1 and CDR2 are MDHEN and SYDVKM. The CDR3 nucleotides read TGTGCCACGCTTCGACCACAGGGGAATTCACCCCTCCACTTT. Its protein product is CATLRPQGNSPLHF.

J is TRBJ2-2 and V is TRBV10-3; 8 nucleotides match TRBD2. Germline-derived CDR1 and CDR2 are ENHRY and SYGVKD. The V and J ends lost 4 bases and 0 bases, in that order; junction bases with no gene match: 13. This CDR3 region has 19 residues. The CDR3 protein is CAISGLGLVGDSNTGELFF. The CDR3 DNA follows: TGTGCCATCAGTGGCCTGGGACTAGTGGGAGACTCGAACACCGGGGAGCTGTTTTTT.

The V and J genes are TRBV4-1 and TRBJ2-7; a weak D match, TRBD1 (6 bases). Trimming shortened V by 6 bases and J by 4 bases, and 13 bases separated the two germline ends. CDR3 length equals 13 residues. Looked up from germline, CDR1 is MGHRA and CDR2 is YSYEKL. The CDR3 reads CASSPWTAYEQYF. CDR3 DNA sequence: TGCGCCAGCAGTCCCTGGACAGCATACGAGCAGTACTTC.

This clonotype was seen a single time. V is TRBV7-8 and J is TRBJ2-7; D possibly corresponds to TRBD1 (6 bases). Trimming shortened V by 5 bases and J by 1 base, and 15 bases separated the two germline ends. CDR1 and CDR2 (germline): SGHVS, FQNEAQ. The CDR3 length is 15 residues. The CDR3 sequence is CASSRAGQISYEQYF. CDR3 DNA sequence: TGTGCCAGCAGCCGTGCCGGACAGATATCCTACGAGCAGTACTTC.